Detailed here is one T cell receptor (beta chain). The sample's treatment: some 20 received Ad26.COV2.S at low or high dose, single or two shots; 5 received placebo; per-sample allocation not given. Repertoires come from day 63 after the first vaccine or placebo injection. An Ad26 vector expressing Wuhan-strain SARS-CoV-2 spike constituted the vaccine. Trimming took 4 bases from V and 3 from J, leaving 12 bases between them. The CDR3 is 14 amino acids. Germline CDR1 and CDR2: SNHLY and FYNNEI. Profiled with immunoSEQ multiplex PCR; TCRdb holds only in-frame clones, not every one. The sample includes more than 300,000 clones, roughly 80% seen only once; the top ten take 2.1%. This sample is part of a study of Ad26.COV2.S vaccination and SARS-CoV-2 variants. Study at large: Intramuscular Ad26.COV2.S doses were given once or twice, 56 days apart.

The sample consisted of peripheral blood, taken in a trial of Ad26.COV2.S vaccine versus placebo. This chain links TRBV2 with TRBJ1-2; D unresolved. This sequence was found in a person between 18 and 60 years old who received the Ad26.COV2.S COVID-19 vaccine or a placebo. CDR3 sequence reads: CASSARPGDYGYTF. DNA of the CDR3: TGTGCCAGCAGTGCTCGTCCGGGCGACTATGGCTACACCTTC. Drawing the rest from reference TRBV2 and TRBJ1-2, the complete variable domain is EPEVTQTPSHQVTQMGQEVILRCVPISNHLYFYWYRQILGQKVEFLVSFYNNEISEKSEIFDDQFSVERPDGSNFTLKIRSTKLEDSAMYFCASSARPGDYGYTFGSGTRLTVV.